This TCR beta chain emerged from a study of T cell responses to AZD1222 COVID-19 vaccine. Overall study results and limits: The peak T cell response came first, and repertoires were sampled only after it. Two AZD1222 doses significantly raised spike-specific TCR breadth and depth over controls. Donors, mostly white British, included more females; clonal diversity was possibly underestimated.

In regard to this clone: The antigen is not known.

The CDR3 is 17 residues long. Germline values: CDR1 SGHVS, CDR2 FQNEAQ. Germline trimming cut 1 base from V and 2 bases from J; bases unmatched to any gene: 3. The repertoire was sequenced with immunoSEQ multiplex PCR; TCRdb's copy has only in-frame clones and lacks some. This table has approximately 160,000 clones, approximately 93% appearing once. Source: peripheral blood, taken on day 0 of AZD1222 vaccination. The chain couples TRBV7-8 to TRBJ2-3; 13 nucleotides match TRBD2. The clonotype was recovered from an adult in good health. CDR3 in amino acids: CASSLGGLAGPTDTQYF. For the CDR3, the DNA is TGTGCCAGCAGCTTAGGGGGACTAGCGGGGCCCACAGATACGCAGTATTTT. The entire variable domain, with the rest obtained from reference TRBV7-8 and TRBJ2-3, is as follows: GAGVSQSPRYKVAKRGQDVALRCDPISGHVSLFWYQQALGQGPEFLTYFQNEAQLDKSGLPSDRFFAERPEGSVSTLKIQRTQQEDSAVYLCASSLGGLAGPTDTQYFGPGTRLTVL.